A single sample is the source of the 32 T cell receptor beta chains below, sequenced in a study of blood T cells in healthy people across ages. Combining a sample-barcoded 5' primer with a J-beta primer mix, a second PCR ran for about 7 to 11 cycles. MiXCR was run by TCRdb on the 5' RACE reads, yielding one entry per CDR3 protein. The sample contains 850,000 to 1,000,000 distinct CDR3 sequences, 45% to 60% of which appear only once. The sequencing input was blood. These receptors were taken from a woman aged 55-75 years in good health.

The chain recombines TRBV20-1 with TRBJ2-5; D unresolved. The germline V and J ends were trimmed by 3 bases and 5 bases, with 13 bases remaining between them. The CDR3 is 13 amino acids. From germline, CDR1 is DFQATT and CDR2 SNEGSKA (reference sequence). The CDR3 bases are TGCAGTGCTAGTACAGTGAGTAGGGAGACCCAGTACTTC. It specifies CSASTVSRETQYF.

The chain has TRBV7-9 and TRBJ2-7, with a tentative D call TRBD1 (6 bases). CDR1 is SEHNR, CDR2 FQNEAQ, per germline (reference sequence). The CDR3 totals 14 residues. V was pared by 5 bases and J by 2 bases, with 13 bases between. CDR3 loop: CASSGGLDPYEQYF. CDR3 DNA: TGTGCCAGCAGCGGGGGCCTCGACCCCTACGAGCAGTACTTC.

The chain links TRBV7-2 to TRBJ2-2; a possible D gene is TRBD2 (6 bases). Trimming removed 1 base at V and 5 bases at J, with 14 bases between. Germline values: CDR1 SGHTA, CDR2 FQGNSA. The CDR3 runs to 16 residues. Here the CDR3 DNA reads TGTGCCAGCAGCTTAGAGGGGCGGGGTCGAACCGGGGAGCTGTTTTTT. It yields the protein CASSLEGRGRTGELFF.

The V call is TRBV6-2 or TRBV6-3, the J call TRBJ2-5; 11 bases map to TRBD2. Germline V gene data show CDR1 as MNHEY and CDR2 as SVGEGT. This CDR3 region has 16 residues. With V trimmed by 7 bases and J by 2 bases, 9 bases remained unmatched. CDR3 bases: TGTGCCAGCACCTCCGGGAGACTAGCGGGACAAGAGACCCAGTACTTC. It is translated as CASTSGRLAGQETQYF.

The V gene is TRBV7-8, the J gene TRBJ2-3; possibly TRBD1 for D (8 bases). With 5 bases removed from V and 3 bases from J, the gap between germline ends came to 21 bases. CDR1 SGHVS and CDR2 FQNEAQ come from the germline V gene. CDR3 length: 17 amino acids. CDR3 amino acids: CASSRGDRRLRTDTQYF. The DNA for the CDR3 is TGTGCCAGCAGCCGGGGGGACAGGAGGCTTAGGACAGATACGCAGTATTTT.

CDR3 DNA: TGTGCCAGCAGTCCTCGGTACTTAACCTACGAGCAGTACTTC. Protein: CASSPRYLTYEQYF. V gene TRBV28 combines with J gene TRBJ2-4; D gene ambiguous. The J call may be in error: the DNA end matches TRBJ2-7 better. The CDR3 has 14 residues. Per the germline V gene, CDR1 is MDHEN and CDR2 is SYDVKM.

This clonotype has a handful of counts. This chain uses TRBV20-1 with TRBJ2-7; the D gene is possibly TRBD1 (5 bases). V was trimmed by 6 bases and J by 3 bases, leaving 39 bases between them. The germline gives CDR1 DFQATT, CDR2 SNEGSKA (reference sequence). The CDR3 loop spans 21 amino acids. The CDR3 sequence: CSATVLIGSQGRGAPYYEQYF. CDR3 coding DNA: TGCAGTGCCACGGTCTTGATAGGGTCACAAGGAAGGGGCGCCCCCTACTACGAGCAGTACTTC.

This clonotype was detected once. The genes are TRBV7-9 and TRBJ2-7; 10 bases fit TRBD1. CDR1 and CDR2 (germline): SEHNR, FQNEAQ (reference sequence). The CDR3 consists of 15 residues. V lost 7 bases to trimming and J lost 6 bases; unmatched junction nucleotides: 12. The CDR3 region has the DNA TGTGCCAGCAACAGCTGGGACAGGGGAAGGGGCGAGCAGTACTTC. It encodes CASNSWDRGRGEQYF.

A few counts support this clonotype. This CDR3 is CASSEEGRETQYF. CDR3 sequence (DNA): TGCGCCAGCAGTGAGGAGGGGAGGGAGACCCAGTACTTC. The rearrangement links TRBV10-1 to TRBJ2-7, with D possibly being TRBD2 (6 bases). The J call may be wrong; the DNA end is better matched by TRBJ2-5. Germline lookup yields CDR1 WNHNN and CDR2 SYGVQD (reference sequence). The CDR3 consists of 13 residues.

The J gene is TRBJ1-4, the V gene TRBV20-1; a weak D match, TRBD1 (5 bases). Between the trimmed V and J ends, which lost 6 bases and 5 bases, there was a span of 22 bases. CDR3 length equals 16 residues. In germline, CDR1 is DFQATT, CDR2 SNEGSKA (reference sequence). CDR3 protein: CSADSKGSGGNEKLFF. CDR3 bases: TGCAGTGCCGACTCGAAGGGGTCGGGAGGGAATGAAAAACTGTTTTTT.

This clonotype was observed once. This sequence joins TRBV20-1 and TRBJ2-1; D is perhaps TRBD2 (6 bases). V dropped 2 bases and J dropped 13 bases, with 12 bases sitting between them. There are 11 residues in the CDR3. Per germline, CDR1 DFQATT and CDR2 SNEGSKA (reference sequence). This CDR3 is CSARQEGCQFF. The CDR3 coding sequence is TGCAGTGCTAGACAGGAGGGTTGCCAGTTCTTC.

A few counts support this clonotype. The rearrangement links TRBV10-3 to TRBJ2-3; 9 nucleotides line up with TRBD2. Losses at the gene ends were 2 bases for V and 2 bases for J; bases not matched to a gene: 5. The CDR3 sequence is 16 residues long. CDR1 is ENHRY and CDR2 is SYGVKD in the germline V gene. The CDR3 DNA reads as TGTGCCATCAGTGAGGCACTAGCGGGCCTCACAGATACGCAGTATTTT. Its protein is CAISEALAGLTDTQYF.

In nucleotides, the CDR3 is TGTGCCAGCCGGGTGAGCGGGAGCCCCTACGAGCAGTACTTC. Residues: CASRVSGSPYEQYF. This rearrangement joins TRBV12-3 or TRBV12-4 to TRBJ2-7, with 8 bases identical to TRBD2. With 8 bases clipped from V and 2 bases from J, the junction kept 8 bases outside the gene matches. This CDR3 is built from 14 residues.

This clonotype was counted between two and nine times. The chain has TRBV5-8 and TRBJ2-5; the D is unclear. CDR1 is SGHTS, CDR2 YDEGEE, per germline. Trimming removed 6 bases at V and 4 bases at J, with 10 bases between. The CDR3 covers 12 residues. CDR3 sequence (DNA): TGTGCCAGCATCGCTGTGGGAGAGACCCAGTACTTC. This sequence encodes CASIAVGETQYF.

The J gene is TRBJ2-5, the V gene TRBV6-2 or TRBV6-3; TRBD1 might be the D (8 bases). The end of the DNA aligns better with TRBJ2-7, so the J call may be wrong. The length of the CDR3 is 15 residues. The V gene's germline CDR1 is MNHEY and CDR2 SVGEGT. The chain's CDR3 is CASRRGGQVNYEQYF. The CDR3 coding sequence is TGTGCCAGCAGACGCGGGGGACAGGTAAACTACGAGCAGTACTTC.

This chain connects TRBV28 to TRBJ2-7; TRBD1 might be the D (6 bases). V was shortened by 10 bases and J by 1 base, with 11 bases between the two germline ends. The germline CDR1 and CDR2 sequences are MDHEN and SYDVKM. The CDR3 is made up of 12 amino acids. The CDR3 sequence is CATIQGSYEQYF. CDR3 coding DNA: TGTGCCACGATCCAGGGGTCCTACGAGCAGTACTTC.

This clonotype was seen only a few times. The chain carries TRBV20-1 and TRBJ1-2; D perhaps matches TRBD1 (5 bases). V gave up 3 bases and J gave up 6 bases, with 11 bases separating them. The germline CDR1 and CDR2 sequences are DFQATT and SNEGSKA (reference sequence). This CDR3 has 12 amino acids. The DNA of the CDR3 is TGCAGTGCTAGTACAGGCTTAGATGGCTACACCTTC. As protein: CSASTGLDGYTF.

The chain uses TRBV4-3 and TRBJ2-3, with 10 bases aligning to TRBD1. The CDR3 has 16 amino acids. V shed 0 bases and J 4 bases; nucleotides not matched to a gene: 4. Germline CDR1 and CDR2: LGHNA and YSLEER. CDR3 bases: TGCGCCAGCAGCCAAGAGGGGACAGGGGATCCAGATACGCAGTATTTT. This encodes CASSQEGTGDPDTQYF.

The chain combines TRBV5-1 with TRBJ2-3; the D gene is possibly TRBD1 (6 bases). The CDR3 is 15 amino acids. In germline, CDR1 is SGHRS, CDR2 YFSETQ. V gave up 2 bases and J gave up 0 bases, with 10 bases separating them. CDR3 protein: CASSFWGHSTDTQYF. The CDR3 DNA reads as TGCGCCAGCAGCTTCTGGGGACACAGCACAGATACGCAGTATTTT.

In regard to this clonotype: Just one base apart from a much larger clone, this may be a read error. The chain uses TRBV3-1 and TRBJ2-5; D is perhaps TRBD1 (6 bases). Trimming took 0 bases from V and 7 from J, leaving 12 bases between them. CDR1 is LGHDT and CDR2 is YNNKEL in the germline V gene (reference sequence). This CDR3 is 14 amino acids long. The CDR3 sequence is CASSQDMAGVTQYF. CDR3 nucleotides: TGTGCCAGCAGCCAAGATATGGCAGGGGTGACCCAGTACTTC.

This clonotype was seen repeatedly, ten times or more. V usage is TRBV29-1 and J usage is TRBJ2-5; TRBD2 matches 7 bases. Germline lookup yields CDR1 SQVTM and CDR2 ANQGSEA. The CDR3 extends over 12 amino acids. Unmatched junction bases numbered 3, after V lost 3 bases and J lost 5 bases. The chain's CDR3 is CSVEGGIETQYF. The CDR3 DNA follows: TGCAGCGTTGAGGGGGGGATTGAGACCCAGTACTTC.

The V gene is TRBV6-5, the J gene TRBJ1-1; D unclear. Germline assignment: CDR1 MNHEY and CDR2 SVGAGI. Trimming shortened V by 0 bases and J by 1 base, and 9 bases separated the two germline ends. The CDR3 covers 15 residues. The CDR3 reads CASSYSSPRNTEAFF. DNA of the CDR3: TGTGCCAGCAGTTACTCGAGTCCCAGGAACACTGAAGCTTTCTTT.

There are a few counts of this clonotype. The chain couples TRBV10-3 to TRBJ2-7; TRBD1 matches at 9 bases. The CDR3 extends over 19 amino acids. CDR1 and CDR2 (germline): ENHRY, SYGVKD. V lost 3 bases, J lost 2 bases, and 17 bases stayed unmatched. The CDR3 DNA follows: TGTGCCATCAGTGACCTAAAGGGACAGGGAGGGTTAGCGACCTACGAGCAGTACTTC. This codes for CAISDLKGQGGLATYEQYF.

The CDR3 DNA reads TGTGCCAGTAGTACCGACAGGGAGGCAACTAATGAAAAACTGTTTTTT. As protein: CASSTDREATNEKLFF. V gene TRBV19 combines with J gene TRBJ1-4; TRBD1 agrees at 7 bases. CDR1 is LNHDA and CDR2 is SQIVND in the germline V gene (reference sequence). The length of the CDR3 is 16 residues. The trim removed 4 bases at V and 0 bases at J, leaving 5 bases unmatched.

This clonotype was detected many times. The chain combines TRBV12-3 or TRBV12-4 with TRBJ2-3; 7 bases match TRBD1. The ends lost 5 bases at V and 2 bases at J; junction bases unmatched: 7. This CDR3 contains 15 residues. The CDR3 reads CASSRRQGATDTQYF. CDR3 DNA sequence: TGTGCCAGCAGTCGCCGACAGGGAGCCACAGATACGCAGTATTTT.

This chain uses TRBV12-3 or TRBV12-4 with TRBJ2-1; D is ambiguous. The CDR3 is made up of 13 amino acids. V was pared by 5 bases and J by 5 bases, with 10 bases between. DNA of the CDR3: TGTGCCAGCAGTCTGGTAGCAGACAATGAGCAGTTCTTC. It encodes CASSLVADNEQFF.

J is TRBJ2-4 and V is TRBV5-1, with 8 bases identical to TRBD2. V lost 3 bases to trimming and J lost 5 bases; unmatched junction nucleotides: 7. The CDR3 is 15 amino acids. The germline gives CDR1 SGHRS, CDR2 YFSETQ. The CDR3 bases are TGCGCCAGCAGCTCGGTGAGCGGGAGTGAAAACATTCAGTACTTC. This codes for CASSSVSGSENIQYF. Full variable domain (outside the CDR3, taken from reference TRBV5-1 and TRBJ2-4): KAGVTQTPRYLIKTRGQQVTLSCSPISGHRSVSWYQQTPGQGLQFLFEYFSETQRNKGNFPGRFSGRQFSNSRSEMNVSTLELGDSALYLCASSSVSGSENIQYFGAGTRLSVL.

The chain is built from TRBV11-1 and TRBJ2-5, with a tentative D call TRBD1 (6 bases). The germline V gene encodes CDR1 SGHAT and CDR2 FQDESV (reference sequence). V shed 0 bases and J shed 3 bases, with 14 bases lying between them. This CDR3 is built from 16 residues. The CDR3: CASSLARGRGEETQYF. CDR3 bases: TGTGCCAGCAGCTTAGCCAGGGGCCGGGGAGAAGAGACCCAGTACTTC.

The chain joins TRBV6-5 to TRBJ2-7; 8 positions agree with TRBD1. This CDR3 has 15 residues. CDR1 is MNHEY, CDR2 SVGAGI, per germline. Losses at the gene ends were 2 bases for V and 3 bases for J; bases not matched to a gene: 6. The CDR3 nucleotides are TGTGCCAGCAGTTACCGGACAGGGTTCGACTACGAGCAGTACTTC. Amino acid sequence: CASSYRTGFDYEQYF.

V and J are TRBV7-2 and TRBJ1-1; D not certain. CDR1 is SGHTA and CDR2 is FQGNSA in the germline V gene. The CDR3 has 16 residues. The V gene lost 2 bases and the J gene lost 0 bases, with 13 bases spanning the gap. This CDR3 is CASSLNFVRMNTEAFF. CDR3 bases: TGTGCCAGCAGCTTAAATTTTGTCAGAATGAACACTGAAGCTTTCTTT.

Only a few counts were recorded for this clonotype. The genes are TRBV20-1 and TRBJ2-7, with no clear D. V was clipped by 6 bases and J by 3 bases, with 12 bases between them. Germline V gene data show CDR1 as DFQATT and CDR2 as SNEGSKA (reference sequence). The CDR3 has 12 residues. The CDR3 is CSAPVGIYEQYF. The CDR3 region has the DNA TGCAGTGCCCCCGTAGGTATCTACGAGCAGTACTTC.

The chain employs TRBV6-5 and TRBJ1-1; TRBD1 matches at 8 bases. Germline CDR1 reads MNHEY; CDR2 reads SVGAGI. The CDR3 sequence is 15 residues long. J lost 0 bases, V lost 2 bases, and 2 bases had no gene match. The DNA for the CDR3 is TGTGCCAGCAGTTACGCCAGGGGGCTGAACACTGAAGCTTTCTTT. Its translation is CASSYARGLNTEAFF.